This note documents a single TCR beta chain sequence. V was clipped by 2 bases and J by 0 bases; unmatched bases: 6. The CDR3 loop spans 17 amino acids. In germline, CDR1 is SGHTA, CDR2 FQGNSA. The entry originates in a study of follicular helper T cells after annual influenza vaccination. Only in-frame clones appear in the TCRdb table, and some are missing; sequencing was by immunoSEQ multiplex PCR. The data contain over 7,000 clones, 80% to 90% of them singletons. Specified time point: 2014-2015 season, 7 days after vaccination. Cells are cTfh (non-naive CD4+CXCR5+PD-1+), split by ICOS and CD38 into double-positive or double-negative.

The sequences come from CXCR5+ CD38- circulating T follicular helper cells from blood, collected 7 days after influenza vaccination. Regarding subset: circulating Tfh, non-naive CD4+CXCR5+PD-1+ (ICOS+CD38+ or ICOS-CD38-). This rearrangement joins TRBV7-2 to TRBJ2-3, with 9 bases lining up with TRBD2. The TCR originated in an adult who received the influenza vaccine. This chain's CDR3 is CASSLSVAGDSTDTQYF. CDR3 in DNA: TGTGCCAGCAGCTTAAGCGTAGCGGGGGATAGCACAGATACGCAGTATTTT.